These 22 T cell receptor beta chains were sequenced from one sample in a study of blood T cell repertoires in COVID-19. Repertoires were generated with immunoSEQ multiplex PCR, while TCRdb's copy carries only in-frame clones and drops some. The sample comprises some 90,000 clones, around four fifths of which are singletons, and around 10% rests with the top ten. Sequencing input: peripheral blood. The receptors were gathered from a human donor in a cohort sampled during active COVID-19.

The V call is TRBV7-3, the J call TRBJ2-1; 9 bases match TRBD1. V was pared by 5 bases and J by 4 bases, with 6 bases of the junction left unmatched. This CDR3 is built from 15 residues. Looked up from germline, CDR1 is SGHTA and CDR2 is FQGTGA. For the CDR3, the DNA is TGTGCCAGCAGCCCTGTTGGGACAGGGTACAATGAGCAGTTCTTC. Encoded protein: CASSPVGTGYNEQFF.

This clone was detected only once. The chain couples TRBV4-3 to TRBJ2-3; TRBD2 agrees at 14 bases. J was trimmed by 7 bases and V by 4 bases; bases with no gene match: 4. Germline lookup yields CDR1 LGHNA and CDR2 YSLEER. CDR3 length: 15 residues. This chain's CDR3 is CASSPTSGGANTQYF. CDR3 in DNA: TGCGCCAGCAGCCCGACTAGCGGGGGGGCGAATACGCAGTATTTT.

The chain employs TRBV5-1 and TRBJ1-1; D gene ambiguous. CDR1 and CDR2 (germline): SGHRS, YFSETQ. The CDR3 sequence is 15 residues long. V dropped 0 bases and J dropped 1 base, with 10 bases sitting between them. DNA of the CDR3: TGCGCCAGCAGCTTGGAATCCCCCTGGAACACTGAAGCTTTCTTT. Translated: CASSLESPWNTEAFF. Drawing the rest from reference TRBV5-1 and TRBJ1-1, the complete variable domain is KAGVTQTPRYLIKTRGQQVTLSCSPISGHRSVSWYQQTPGQGLQFLFEYFSETQRNKGNFPGRFSGRQFSNSRSEMNVSTLELGDSALYLCASSLESPWNTEAFFGQGTRLTVV.

CDR3 nucleotide sequence: TGTGCCAGCAGCCAAATCTTGGCCAGCACAGATACGCAGTATTTT. Translation gives CASSQILASTDTQYF. The chain uses TRBV3-1 (or the pseudogene TRBV3-2) and TRBJ2-3; D gene unclear. Germline V gives CDR1 LGHDT, CDR2 YNNKEL (reference sequence). Trimming stripped 2 bases from V and 0 bases from J, with 9 bases between. CDR3 length: 15 residues.

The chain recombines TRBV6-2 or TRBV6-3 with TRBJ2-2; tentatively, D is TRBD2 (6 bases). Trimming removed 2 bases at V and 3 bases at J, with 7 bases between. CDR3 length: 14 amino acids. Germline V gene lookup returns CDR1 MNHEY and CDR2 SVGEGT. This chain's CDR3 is CASSYGTYTGELFF. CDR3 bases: TGTGCCAGCAGTTACGGGACTTACACCGGGGAGCTGTTTTTT.

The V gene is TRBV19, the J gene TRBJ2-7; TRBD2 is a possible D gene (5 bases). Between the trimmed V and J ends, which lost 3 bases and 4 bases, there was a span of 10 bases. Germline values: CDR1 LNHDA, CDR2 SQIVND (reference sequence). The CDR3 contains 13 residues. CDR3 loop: CASSIQRDYEQYF. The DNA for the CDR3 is TGTGCCAGTAGTATCCAGAGGGATTACGAGCAGTACTTC. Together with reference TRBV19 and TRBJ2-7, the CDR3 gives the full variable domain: DGGITQSPKYLFRKEGQNVTLSCEQNLNHDAMYWYRQDPGQGLRLIYYSQIVNDFQKGDIAEGYSVSREKKESFPLTVTSAQKNPTAFYLCASSIQRDYEQYFGPGTRLTVT.

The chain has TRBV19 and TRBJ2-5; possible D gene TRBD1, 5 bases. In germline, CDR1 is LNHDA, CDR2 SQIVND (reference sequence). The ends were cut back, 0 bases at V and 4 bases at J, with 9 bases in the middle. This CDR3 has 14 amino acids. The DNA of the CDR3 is TGTGCCAGTAGTATAGAAGGGGTGGGAGAGACCCAGTACTTC. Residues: CASSIEGVGETQYF.

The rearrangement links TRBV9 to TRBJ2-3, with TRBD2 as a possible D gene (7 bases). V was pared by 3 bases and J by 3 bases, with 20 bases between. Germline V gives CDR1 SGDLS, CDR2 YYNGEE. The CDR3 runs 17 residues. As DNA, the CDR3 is TGTGCCAGCAGCGGGGACCGGGGGCGGGAGTTGACAGATACGCAGTATTTT. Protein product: CASSGDRGRELTDTQYF.

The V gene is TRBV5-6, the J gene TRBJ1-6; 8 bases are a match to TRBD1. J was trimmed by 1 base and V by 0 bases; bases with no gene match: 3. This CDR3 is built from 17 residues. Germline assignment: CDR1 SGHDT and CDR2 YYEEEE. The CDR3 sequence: CASSLATGESYNSPLHF. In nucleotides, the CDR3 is TGTGCCAGCAGCTTGGCGACAGGGGAATCCTATAATTCACCCCTCCACTTT. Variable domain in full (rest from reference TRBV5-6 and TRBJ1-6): DAGVTQSPTHLIKTRGQQVTLRCSPKSGHDTVSWYQQALGQGPQFIFQYYEEEERQRGNFPDRFSGHQFPNYSSELNVNALLLGDSALYLCASSLATGESYNSPLHFGNGTRLTVT.

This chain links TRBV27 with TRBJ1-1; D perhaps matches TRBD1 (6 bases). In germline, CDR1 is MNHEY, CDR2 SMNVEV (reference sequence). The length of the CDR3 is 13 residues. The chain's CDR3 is CAAGGGANTEAFF. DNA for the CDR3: TGTGCAGCCGGTGGGGGCGCGAATACTGAAGCTTTCTTT.

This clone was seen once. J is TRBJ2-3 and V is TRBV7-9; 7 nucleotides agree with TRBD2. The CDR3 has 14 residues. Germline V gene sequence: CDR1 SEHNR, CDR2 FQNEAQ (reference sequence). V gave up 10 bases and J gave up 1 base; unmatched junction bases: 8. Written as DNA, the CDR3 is TGTGCCACGGGAAAGCGGGAAGGCACAGATACGCAGTATTTT. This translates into CATGKREGTDTQYF.

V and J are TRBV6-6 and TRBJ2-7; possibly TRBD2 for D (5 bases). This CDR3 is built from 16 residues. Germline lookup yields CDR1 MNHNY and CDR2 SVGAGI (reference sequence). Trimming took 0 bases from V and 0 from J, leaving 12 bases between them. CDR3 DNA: TGTGCCAGCAGTTACTCGAGATTAGGGAGCTCCTACGAGCAGTACTTC. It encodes CASSYSRLGSSYEQYF.

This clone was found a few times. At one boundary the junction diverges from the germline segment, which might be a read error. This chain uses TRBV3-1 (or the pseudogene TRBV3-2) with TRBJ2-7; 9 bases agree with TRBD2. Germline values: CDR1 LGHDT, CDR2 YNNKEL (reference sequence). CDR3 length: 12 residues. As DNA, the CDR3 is TGTGCCAGCAGCCAAGGTACTAGCGGGTGGGTCTTC. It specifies CASSQGTSGWVF.

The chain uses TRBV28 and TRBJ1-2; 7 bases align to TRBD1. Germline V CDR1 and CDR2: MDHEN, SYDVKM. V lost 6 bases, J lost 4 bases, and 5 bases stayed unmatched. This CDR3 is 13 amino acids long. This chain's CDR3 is CASRLGQLYGYTF. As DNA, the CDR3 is TGTGCCAGCAGATTGGGACAGCTCTATGGCTACACCTTC.

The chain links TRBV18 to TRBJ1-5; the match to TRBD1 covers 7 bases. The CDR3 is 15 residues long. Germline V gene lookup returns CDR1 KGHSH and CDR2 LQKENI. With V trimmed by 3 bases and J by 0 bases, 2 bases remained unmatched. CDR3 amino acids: CASSPTGDSNQPQHF. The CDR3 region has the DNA TGTGCCAGCTCACCTACAGGGGATAGCAATCAGCCCCAGCATTTT.

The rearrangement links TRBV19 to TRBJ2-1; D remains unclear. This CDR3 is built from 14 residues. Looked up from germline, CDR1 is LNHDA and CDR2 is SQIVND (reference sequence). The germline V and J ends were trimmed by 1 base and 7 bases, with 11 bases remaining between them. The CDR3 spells CASSIGAPKNEQFF. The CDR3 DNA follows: TGTGCCAGTAGTATAGGGGCTCCGAAGAATGAGCAGTTCTTC.

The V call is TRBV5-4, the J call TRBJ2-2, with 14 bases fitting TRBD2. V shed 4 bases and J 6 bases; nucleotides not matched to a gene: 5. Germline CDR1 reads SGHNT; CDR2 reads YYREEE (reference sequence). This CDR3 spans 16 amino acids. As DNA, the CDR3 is TGTGCCAGCAGCACCGGGACTAGCGGGAGAGCCGGGGAGCTGTTTTTT. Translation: CASSTGTSGRAGELFF.

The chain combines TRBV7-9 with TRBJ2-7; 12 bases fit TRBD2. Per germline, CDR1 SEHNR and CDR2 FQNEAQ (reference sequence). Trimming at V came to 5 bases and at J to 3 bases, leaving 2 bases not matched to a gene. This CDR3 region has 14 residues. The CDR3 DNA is TGTGCCAGCAGCCGACTAGCGGGAGACTACGAGCAGTACTTC. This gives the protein CASSRLAGDYEQYF.

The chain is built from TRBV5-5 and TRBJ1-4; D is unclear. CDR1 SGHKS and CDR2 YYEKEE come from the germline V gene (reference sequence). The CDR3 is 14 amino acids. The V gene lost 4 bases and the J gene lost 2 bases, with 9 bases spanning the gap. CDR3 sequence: CASSLDLTNEKLFF. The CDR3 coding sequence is TGTGCCAGCAGCCTAGACCTTACTAATGAAAAACTGTTTTTT.

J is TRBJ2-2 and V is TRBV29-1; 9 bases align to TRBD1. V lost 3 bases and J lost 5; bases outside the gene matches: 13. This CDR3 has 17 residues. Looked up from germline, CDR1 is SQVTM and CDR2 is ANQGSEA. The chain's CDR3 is CSVEGVWHRGRTGELFF. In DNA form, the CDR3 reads TGCAGCGTTGAGGGGGTTTGGCACAGGGGGCGAACCGGGGAGCTGTTTTTT.

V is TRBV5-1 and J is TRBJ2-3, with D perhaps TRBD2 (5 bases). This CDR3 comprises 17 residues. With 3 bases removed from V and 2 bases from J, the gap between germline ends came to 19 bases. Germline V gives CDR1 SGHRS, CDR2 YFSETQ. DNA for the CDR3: TGCGCCAGCAGCTCCCTGAATGGGCGGGCGAACACAGATACGCAGTATTTT. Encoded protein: CASSSLNGRANTDTQYF.

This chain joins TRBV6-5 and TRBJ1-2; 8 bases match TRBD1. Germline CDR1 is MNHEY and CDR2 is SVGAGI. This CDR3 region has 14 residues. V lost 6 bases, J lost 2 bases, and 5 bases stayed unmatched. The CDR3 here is CASSGQGLNYGYTF. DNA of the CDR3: TGTGCCAGCAGCGGACAGGGCTTAAACTATGGCTACACCTTC.